These T cell receptor beta chains were read from a single sample in a study of cytomegalovirus exposure and HLA in healthy donors. Assay: immunoSEQ multiplex PCR; the TCRdb copy retains only in-frame clones and omits some. The table has around 64,000 clones, approximately 92% seen once. Sequencing input: PBMCs. The source of these receptors is a young woman in good health and CMV-seropositive. Each CDR3 is given with its conserved first and last residue. Each record gives: clone size, J gene, V gene, D gene, CDR3 DNA, CDR3 protein. The D gene is left open where the match is weak. Not all rows give a size; the values are once, few, many and, for expanded clones, a class.

>-|TRBJ1-4|TRBV18|-
TGTGCCAGCTCGCCCGCCCTCGGTACTAATGAAAAACTGTTTTTT
CASSPALGTNEKLFF
>-|TRBJ2-1|TRBV9|TRBD2
TGTGCCAGCAGCCCTGGCGGGAGCTCCTACAATGAGCAGTTCTTC
CASSPGGSSYNEQFF
>once|TRBJ1-4|TRBV7-9|-
TGTGCCAGCAGCTTAATCCAGGGGAGAACTAATGAAAAACTGTTTTTT
CASSLIQGRTNEKLFF
>-|TRBJ2-1|TRBV5-1|TRBD2
TGCGCCAGCAGCCGCGAGGTAGCGGGAGTGACCTACAATGAGCAGTTCTTC
CASSREVAGVTYNEQFF
>-|TRBJ1-5|TRBV5-4|-
TGTGCCAGCAGCGCGGACGGAGGATATCAGCCCCAGCATTTT
CASSADGGYQPQHF
>-|TRBJ2-3|TRBV5-1|-
TGCGCCAGCAGCTTGAGCAGGGGGGCAGATACGCAGTATTTT
CASSLSRGADTQYF
>-|TRBJ1-5|TRBV28|-
TGTGCCAGCAGTTTTGTCCGGCAGCGGGGGCAGCCCCAGCATTTT
CASSFVRQRGQPQHF
>-|TRBJ2-7|TRBV5-3|TRBD2
TGTGCCAGAAGCCAAGGGACTAGCGGAATATACGAGCAGTACTTC
CARSQGTSGIYEQYF
>-|TRBJ1-2|TRBV7-2|-
TGTGCCAGCAGCCCCCAGGCTAACTATGGCTACACCTTC
CASSPQANYGYTF
>-|TRBJ1-1|TRBV7-2|TRBD1
TGTGCCAGCAGCTCGCACCGGGACAGCACTGAAGCTTTCTTT
CASSSHRDSTEAFF
>-|TRBJ2-3|TRBV19|TRBD2
TGTGCCAGTAGTATATCGGGGGGTACAGATACGCAGTATTTT
CASSISGGTDTQYF
>-|TRBJ1-3|TRBV5-1|TRBD1
TGCGCCAGCAGCCCGACAGGGGGAAACACCATATATTTT
CASSPTGGNTIYF